Listed here are 7 T cell receptor beta chains from one sample, sequenced in a study of OX40 agonist ivuxolimab in advanced cancers. Assay: immunoSEQ multiplex PCR; the TCRdb copy retains only in-frame clones and omits some. The sample lists tens of thousands of clones; around 82% were seen once. Sample: CD4+ or CD8+ T cells sorted from blood, taken in a trial of the OX40 agonist ivuxolimab. Receptor source: an adult with an advanced solid tumor such as melanoma, head and neck, liver or kidney cancer.

With respect to this clone: At the DNA level, this CDR3 is encoded by other sequences in the same sample as well. The gene calls are TRBV5-6 and TRBJ2-7, with 11 bases lining up with TRBD2. V was clipped by 0 bases and J by 7 bases; unmatched bases: 3. Germline CDR1 SGHDT, CDR2 YYEEEE. This CDR3 spans 14 amino acids. This CDR3 is CASSLGLAGGEQYF. In DNA, the CDR3 is TGTGCCAGCAGCTTGGGGCTAGCGGGAGGTGAGCAGTACTTC.

J is TRBJ1-2 and V is TRBV30; D is possibly TRBD1 (6 bases). This CDR3 spans 13 amino acids. V lost 2 bases, J lost 4 bases, and 11 bases lay in between. Germline CDR1 reads GTSNPN; CDR2 reads SVGIG (reference sequence). CDR3 DNA sequence: TGTGCCTGGAGTCCAGGGGTGCCCTATGGCTACACCTTC. Its protein is CAWSPGVPYGYTF.

In nucleotides, the CDR3 is TGTGCCAGCAGTTTCGACGGTGACCCTGAAGCTTTCTTT. Its translation is CASSFDGDPEAFF. This chain connects TRBV5-6 to TRBJ1-1; D gene unclear. Germline V gene sequence: CDR1 SGHDT, CDR2 YYEEEE. Trimming shortened V by 5 bases and J by 6 bases, and 14 bases separated the two germline ends. CDR3 length: 13 amino acids.

V usage is TRBV5-4 and J usage is TRBJ2-7; no firm D call. The CDR3 spans 13 residues. The V gene lost 3 bases and the J gene lost 0 bases, with 7 bases spanning the gap. The germline gives CDR1 SGHNT, CDR2 YYREEE (reference sequence). The CDR3 bases are TGTGCCAGCAGCTACGCGAGCTCCTACGAGCAGTACTTC. This codes for CASSYASSYEQYF.

The chain couples TRBV7-9 to TRBJ2-1; TRBD2 matches 7 bases. After removal of 5 bases from V and 3 bases from J, the junction contained 4 bases not matched to a gene. This CDR3 is built from 14 residues. Germline CDR1 SEHNR, CDR2 FQNEAQ (reference sequence). Written as DNA, the CDR3 is TGTGCCAGCAGCCTGGGGGGGGTCTACAATGAGCAGTTCTTC. It codes for CASSLGGVYNEQFF.

To note about this clone: Other nucleotide sequences in the sample specify the same CDR3. The chain employs TRBV28 and TRBJ1-2; 7 bases line up with TRBD1. In germline, CDR1 is MDHEN, CDR2 SYDVKM. The CDR3 extends over 13 amino acids. The junction had 8 bases not matched to a gene; V was cut back by 5 bases and J by 8 bases. As DNA, the CDR3 is TGTGCCAGCAGTGATACAGGGGCGAACGGCTACACCTTC. Protein sequence: CASSDTGANGYTF.

In this sample, this clone turned up once. The chain combines TRBV6-5 with TRBJ1-6; D might be TRBD1 (5 bases). The CDR3 loop spans 16 amino acids. Germline assignment: CDR1 MNHEY and CDR2 SVGAGI. Trimming pared 0 bases from V and 5 bases from J, leaving 11 bases between. The CDR3 nucleotides read TGTGCCAGCAGTTACTCCCCAGGGCTGAATAATTCACCCCTCCACTTT. This sequence encodes CASSYSPGLNNSPLHF.